This TCR beta chain was documented in a study of blood T cell repertoires in COVID-19. In the study overall: Material from acute and convalescent COVID-19 was sourced from the United States, Italy and Spain. Nucleic acid was either cDNA or gDNA, and it came from T cells, B-cell-depleted T cells, or PBMCs.

Study processing details: Amplification of reference gene primers provided the estimated nucleated cell counts. Only in-frame clones appear in the TCRdb table, and some are missing; sequencing was by immunoSEQ multiplex PCR. The V and J calls and clone size come from that table; D and trimming were worked out from the DNA. The repertoire holds around 150,000 clones, around 80% seen once, with 9.1% in the top ten. CDR1 and CDR2 from the germline V gene are GTSNPN and SVGIG (reference sequence). The length of the CDR3 is 11 residues. V dropped 0 bases and J dropped 14; count of bases not matched to a gene: 5.

The sequencing input was peripheral blood. This clonotype was sampled from an elderly woman with active or convalescent COVID-19. The rearrangement links TRBV30 to TRBJ1-2; 8 bases match TRBD1. The CDR3 DNA reads as TGTGCCTGGAGTGTACGGGACAGGACAACCTTC. The encoded protein is CAWSVRDRTTF.